A selection of T cell receptor beta chains follows, all from one sample in a study of blood T cell repertoires in COVID-19. Profiling relied on immunoSEQ multiplex PCR, and the TCRdb table lists in-frame clones only, not all of them. The table has over 200,000 clones, 85% to 90% seen once; the top ten hold approximately 10%. Sequenced material: peripheral blood. These receptors were obtained from a man between 45 and 60 years old with COVID-19, enrolled during active disease. CDR3s include the opening cysteine and the closing phenylalanine or tryptophan. The D gene is left open where the match is weak. The size entry is marked missing in some rows and otherwise reads once, few, many or a size class.

15 TRBD2 TRBJ2-2 NA TRBV30 TGTGCCGGGGCGCGCGGGGGGGCAACCACCGGGGAGCTGTTTTTT CAGARGGATTGELFF
16 TRBD1 TRBJ2-3 NA TRBV5-1 TGCGCCAGCAGCTTGGCTGACAGGGGGCGGACAGATACGCAGTATTTT CASSLADRGRTDTQYF
16 TRBD1 TRBJ1-1 NA TRBV27 TGTGCCAGCAGTTTAGGGCAGGGGGCACAACACACTGAAGCTTTCTTT CASSLGQGAQHTEAFF
13 NA TRBJ1-4 NA TRBV18 TGTGCCAGCTCAGGGCAGCTTAATGAAAAACTGTTTTTT CASSGQLNEKLFF
17 TRBD1 TRBJ1-2 once TRBV9 TGTGCCAGCAGCCAAACAAGACAGGGTACCGTTAACTATGGCTACACCTTC CASSQTRQGTVNYGYTF
14 TRBD1 TRBJ2-7 NA TRBV5-1 TGCGCCAGCAGCTTGGGACAGGGGGCGCGGGAGCAGTACTTC CASSLGQGAREQYF
15 TRBD2 TRBJ2-5 NA TRBV10-3 TGTGCCATCAGTGAGTCCGGGACTAACCAAGAGACCCAGTACTTC CAISESGTNQETQYF
14 NA TRBJ2-2 NA TRBV7-3 TGTGCCAGCAGCTACTATGCGAACACCGGGGAGCTGTTTTTT CASSYYANTGELFF
14 TRBD2 TRBJ2-1 NA TRBV7-2 TGTGCCAGCACGGTAGCGGGAATCCACAATGAGCAGTTCTTC CASTVAGIHNEQFF
17 TRBD1 TRBJ2-7 NA TRBV7-6 TGTGCCAGCAGCTCCTTCCTTTTCGGGACAGGGTCCAACGAGCAGTACTTC CASSSFLFGTGSNEQYF
15 TRBD1 TRBJ2-3 NA TRBV28 TGTGCCAGCAGTCCTCGGGACAGGGGCACAGATACGCAGTATTTT CASSPRDRGTDTQYF
15 NA TRBJ2-2 NA TRBV24-1 TGTGCCACCAGTGGAGGGCACGCTAACACCGGGGAGCTGTTTTTT CATSGGHANTGELFF
12 TRBD2 TRBJ2-1 NA TRBV29-1 TGCAGCGTCTCTAGCGGGGGCGATGAGCAGTTCTTC CSVSSGGDEQFF
16 NA TRBJ2-3 once TRBV6-2/TRBV6-3 TGTGCCAGCAGCCGATACTCCACAGGGATGTCAGATACGCAGTATTTT CASSRYSTGMSDTQYF
13 NA TRBJ2-1 NA TRBV7-3 TGTGCCAGCAGCTTAACACCACGGGTTGAGCAGTTCTTC CASSLTPRVEQFF
15 TRBD1 TRBJ1-2 few TRBV2 TGTGCCAGCAGCGAAAACAGGGGGCGAAATGGTGGCTACACCTTC CASSENRGRNGGYTF
16 NA TRBJ1-2 once TRBV4-2 TGTGCCAGCAGCCAAGTGGCAGGGGACGATAACTATGGCTACACCTTC CASSQVAGDDNYGYTF
15 NA TRBJ2-3 NA TRBV25-1 TGTGCCAGCAACACCGGGACATCCTACACAGATACGCAGTATTTT CASNTGTSYTDTQYF
13 NA TRBJ1-5 NA TRBV27 TGTGCCAGCAGTTGGAGTCCTAATCAGCCCCAGCATTTT CASSWSPNQPQHF
13 NA TRBJ2-5 once TRBV7-8 TGTGCCAGCAGCTTAAACAGACAAGAGACCCAGTACTTC CASSLNRQETQYF
22 TRBD1 TRBJ1-1 few TRBV18 TGTGCCAGCTCACCACTTTTAGTTCCCCCGGGACAGGGCACACAAAAGAACACTGAAGCTTTCTTT CASSPLLVPPGQGTQKNTEAFF
15 NA TRBJ1-6 NA TRBV5-5 TGTGCCAGCAGCATCCGCTTGTTAGAAAGCTCACCCCTCCACTTT CASSIRLLESSPLHF
14 TRBD2 TRBJ2-1 NA TRBV9 TGTGCCAGCAGCGCCCAGCGGGGGTGGGATGAGCAGTTCTTC CASSAQRGWDEQFF
13 NA TRBJ2-7 once TRBV7-9 TGTGCCAGCGACGGGGGACAGACTTACGAGCAGTACTTC CASDGGQTYEQYF
13 NA TRBJ2-5 NA TRBV11-2 TGTGCCAGCAGCTTAGGGGCGTCGGAGACCCAGTACTTC CASSLGASETQYF
13 TRBD1 TRBJ1-1 NA TRBV2 TGTGCCAGCAGTGCGGACAGGGGATCTGAAGCTTTCTTT CASSADRGSEAFF
13 TRBD2 TRBJ2-1 NA TRBV19 TGTGCCAGTACGCGGGAGGGCCGAAGTGAGCAGTTCTTC CASTREGRSEQFF
15 NA TRBJ2-7 NA TRBV3-1/TRBV3-2 TGTGCCAGCAGTTGGTCTAGCGAACCCTCCTACGAGCAGTACTTC CASSWSSEPSYEQYF
16 TRBD1 TRBJ1-6 NA TRBV4-3 TGCGCCAGCAGCCCCCTCGTGGGTCAGGGGGATTCACCCCTCCACTTT CASSPLVGQGDSPLHF
15 TRBD1 TRBJ2-7 NA TRBV7-9 TGTGCCAGCAGCTTAGCGGGACAGGGCTCGTGGGAGCAGTACTTC CASSLAGQGSWEQYF
11 NA TRBJ2-1 few TRBV25-1 TGTGCCAGCAGTGTCACACATGAGCAGTTCTTC CASSVTHEQFF
18 TRBD1 TRBJ2-7 NA TRBV7-6 TGTGCCAGCAGCTTAGATCCCCTGGGACAGGGGAGCTCCTACGAGCAGTACTTC CASSLDPLGQGSSYEQYF